This record covers a single T cell receptor (beta chain). Its antigen is as yet unknown. The V gene's germline CDR1 is DFQATT and CDR2 SNEGSKA (reference sequence). This CDR3 is 12 amino acids long. The data belong to a study of monozygotic twins with inflammatory bowel disease. Study findings and constraints: Diversity of TCRbeta measured by inverse Simpson was lower in IBD patients than in healthy co-twins. Differing T cell subtypes remained indistinguishable.

TCRdb re-called the 5' RACE reads and gives one entry per CDR3 protein, without DNA. The sample totals over 90,000 distinct CDR3 sequences. The sequence was obtained from a human donor with ulcerative colitis or Crohn's disease, or a healthy co-twin of an affected twin (not recorded which). The J gene is TRBJ1-2, the V gene TRBV20-1; the TRBD1 assignment by TCRdb is unverifiable without DNA. Sample: blood. The CDR3: CSATWDRGGYTF.